The clone carrying this T cell receptor beta chain was observed at least ten times. Its target is not known. This record comes from a study of tumor-infiltrating lymphocytes in glioblastoma multiforme. Study-wide findings and caveats: Functional subtype sorting of these T cells was not performed. Detected clone frequencies may not reflect cell counts, being RNA-based. Only one glioblastoma patient had TCR and mutation analysis.

Three nested ARM-PCR rounds with V-beta and C-beta primers built TCRB libraries. A C-beta primer primed TCRB cDNA from 0.4 to 0.55 ug RNA. MiXCR, applied by TCRdb to the multiplex PCR reads, yields one record per CDR3 protein. The sample lists fewer than 11,000 distinct CDR3 sequences; around two thirds were seen once. Sequences were obtained from brain tumor tissue. The source is a male donor with glioblastoma.

The CDR3, as DNA: TGTGCCAGCAGCTTCACGAGGGGTTACGAGCAGTACTTC. It translates to CASSFTRGYEQYF. V and J are TRBV7-9 and TRBJ2-7; D possibly matches TRBD1 or TRBD2 (5 bases each). V shed 3 bases and J shed 4 bases, with 10 bases lying between them. Germline assignment: CDR1 SEHNR and CDR2 FQNEAQ (reference sequence). The CDR3 totals 13 residues.